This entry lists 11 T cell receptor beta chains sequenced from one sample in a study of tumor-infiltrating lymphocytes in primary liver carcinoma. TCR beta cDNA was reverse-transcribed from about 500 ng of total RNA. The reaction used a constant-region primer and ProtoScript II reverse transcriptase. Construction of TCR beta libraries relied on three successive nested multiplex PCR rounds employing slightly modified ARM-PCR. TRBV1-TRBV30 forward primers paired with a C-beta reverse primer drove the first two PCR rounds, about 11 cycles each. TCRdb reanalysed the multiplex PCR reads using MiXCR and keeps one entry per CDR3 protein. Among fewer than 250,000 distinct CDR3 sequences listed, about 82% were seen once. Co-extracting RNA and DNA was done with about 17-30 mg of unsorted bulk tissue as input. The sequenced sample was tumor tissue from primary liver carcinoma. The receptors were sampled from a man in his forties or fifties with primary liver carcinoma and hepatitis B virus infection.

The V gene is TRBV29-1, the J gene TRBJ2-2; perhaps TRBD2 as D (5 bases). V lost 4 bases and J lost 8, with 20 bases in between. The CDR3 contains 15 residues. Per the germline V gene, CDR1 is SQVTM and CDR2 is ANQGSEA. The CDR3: CSVAGNVGLTGELFF. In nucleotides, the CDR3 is TGCAGCGTTGCGGGGAATGTAGGGCTAACAGGGGAGCTGTTTTTT.

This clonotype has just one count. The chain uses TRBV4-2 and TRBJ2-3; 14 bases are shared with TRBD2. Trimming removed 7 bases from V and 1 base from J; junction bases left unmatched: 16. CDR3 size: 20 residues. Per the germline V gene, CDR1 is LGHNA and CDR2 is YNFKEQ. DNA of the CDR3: TGTGCCAGCAACCATCTCCAGGGGACTAGCGGGAGCAAACGCACAGATACGCAGTATTTT. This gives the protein CASNHLQGTSGSKRTDTQYF.

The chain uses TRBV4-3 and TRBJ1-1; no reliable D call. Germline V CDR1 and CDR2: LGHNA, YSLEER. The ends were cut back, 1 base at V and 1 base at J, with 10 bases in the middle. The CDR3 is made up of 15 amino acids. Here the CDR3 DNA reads TGCGCCAGCAGCCAAGTGAACTGGAAGAACACTGAAGCTTTCTTT. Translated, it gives CASSQVNWKNTEAFF.

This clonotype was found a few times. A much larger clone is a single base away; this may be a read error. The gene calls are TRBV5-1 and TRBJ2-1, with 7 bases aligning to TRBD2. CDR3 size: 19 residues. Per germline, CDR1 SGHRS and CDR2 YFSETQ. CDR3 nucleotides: TGCGCCAACAGCTTGGTTTCTTGGGAGGGGCGTCATCTCTACAATGAGCAGTTCTTC. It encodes CANSLVSWEGRHLYNEQFF. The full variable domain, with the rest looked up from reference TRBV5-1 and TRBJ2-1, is KAGVTQTPRYLIKTRGQQVTLSCSPISGHRSVSWYQQTPGQGLQFLFEYFSETQRNKGNFPGRFSGRQFSNSRSEMNVSTLELGDSALYLCANSLVSWEGRHLYNEQFFGPGTRLTVL.

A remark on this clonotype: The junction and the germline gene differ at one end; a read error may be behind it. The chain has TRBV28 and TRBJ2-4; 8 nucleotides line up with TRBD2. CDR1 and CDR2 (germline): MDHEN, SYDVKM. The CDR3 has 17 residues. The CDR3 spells CASTRSDSGLAKNVQCF. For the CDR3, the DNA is TGTGCCAGCACCCGGAGCGACAGTGGACTAGCCAAAAACGTTCAGTGCTTC. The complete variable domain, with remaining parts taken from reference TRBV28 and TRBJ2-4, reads DVKVTQSSRYLVKRTGEKVFLECVQDMDHENMFWYRQDPGLGLRLIYFSYDVKMKEKGDIPEGYSVSREKKERFSLILESASTNQTSMYLCASTRSDSGLAKNVQCFGAGTRLSVL.

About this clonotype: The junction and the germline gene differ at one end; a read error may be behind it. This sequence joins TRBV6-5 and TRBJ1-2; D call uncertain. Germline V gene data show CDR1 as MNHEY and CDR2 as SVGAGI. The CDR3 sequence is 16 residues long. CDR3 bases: TGTGCCAGCAGTTCCGGAGTCGGGGTCGTCAACTACGGCTGCACCTTC. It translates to CASSSGVGVVNYGCTF.

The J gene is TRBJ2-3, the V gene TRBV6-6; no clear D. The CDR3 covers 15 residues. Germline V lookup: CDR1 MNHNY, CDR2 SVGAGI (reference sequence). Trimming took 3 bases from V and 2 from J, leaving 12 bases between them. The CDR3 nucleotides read TGTGCCAGCAGTTATGAAGAGGCAACCACAGATACGCAGTATTTT. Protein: CASSYEEATTDTQYF.

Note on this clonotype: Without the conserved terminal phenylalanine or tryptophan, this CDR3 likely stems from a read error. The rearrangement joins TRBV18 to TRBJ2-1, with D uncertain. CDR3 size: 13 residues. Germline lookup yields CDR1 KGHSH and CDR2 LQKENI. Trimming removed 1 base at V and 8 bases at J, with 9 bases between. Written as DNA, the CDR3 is TGTGCCAGCTCACCACTTCAAGGTGATGAGCAGTTCTTA. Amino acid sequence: CASSPLQGDEQFL.

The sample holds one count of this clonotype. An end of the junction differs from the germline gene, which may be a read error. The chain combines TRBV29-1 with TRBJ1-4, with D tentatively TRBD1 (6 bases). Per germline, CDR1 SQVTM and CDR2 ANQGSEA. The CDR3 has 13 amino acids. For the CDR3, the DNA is TGCAGCATGGGGGGAGGGGGAGGAGAAAAGCTGTTTTTT. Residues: CSMGGGGGEKLFF.

In DNA form, the CDR3 reads TGTGCCAGCAGTTACTGGAGGAAACTGGAGAAGCTGTTTTTT. Its translation: CASSYWRKLEKLFF. J is TRBJ2-2 and V is TRBV6-5; D might be TRBD2 (5 bases). With 1 base removed from V and 12 bases from J, the gap between germline ends came to 15 bases. CDR3 length: 14 residues. CDR1 is MNHEY, CDR2 SVGAGI, per germline.

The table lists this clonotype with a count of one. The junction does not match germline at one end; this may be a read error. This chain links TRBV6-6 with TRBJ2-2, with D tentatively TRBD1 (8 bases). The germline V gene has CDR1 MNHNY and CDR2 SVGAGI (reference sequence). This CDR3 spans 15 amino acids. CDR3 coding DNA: TGTGCCAGTACTACAGGGGGGGCGAACACCGGGGAGCTGTCGTTT. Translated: CASTTGGANTGELSF.